The clone carrying this T cell receptor (beta chain) was counted ten times or more. Sequencing ends 3 residues short of the CDR3 end; the germline J gene provides the rest. Sequencing used immunoSEQ multiplex PCR; TCRdb keeps in-frame clones, though not all of them. The record shows about 42,000 clones for this sample, with no singletons present. The data were obtained in a study of T cell clonality in common variable immunodeficiency. Patients and controls were mostly of Caucasian heritage. The ends were cut back, 5 bases at V and 2 bases at J, with 13 bases in the middle. The germline V gene has CDR1 SGHRS and CDR2 YFSETQ. The CDR3 is 14 amino acids.

This clonotype was obtained from a person aged 18 to 69 in good health. V usage is TRBV5-1 and J usage is TRBJ1-2, with D perhaps matching TRBD1 (5 bases). The source material was peripheral blood mononuclear cells. The sequenced CDR3 bases are TGCGCCAGCAGTCCCGGGACTTCAAACTATGGC. Protein sequence: CASSPGTSNYG. In full, the CDR3 is CASSPGTSNYGYTF.